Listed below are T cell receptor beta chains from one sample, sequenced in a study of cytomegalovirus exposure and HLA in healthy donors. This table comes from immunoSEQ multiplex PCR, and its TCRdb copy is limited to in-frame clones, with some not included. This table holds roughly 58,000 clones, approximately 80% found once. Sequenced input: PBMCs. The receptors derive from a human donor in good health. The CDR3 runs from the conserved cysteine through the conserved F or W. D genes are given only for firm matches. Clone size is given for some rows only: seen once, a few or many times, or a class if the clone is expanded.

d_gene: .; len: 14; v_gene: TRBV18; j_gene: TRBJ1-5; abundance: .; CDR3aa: CASYPGEGNQPQHF; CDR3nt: TGTGCCAGCTACCCAGGGGAGGGTAATCAGCCCCAGCATTTT
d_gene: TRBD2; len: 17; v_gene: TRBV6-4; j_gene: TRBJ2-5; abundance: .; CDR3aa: CASSDSIAGAGEETQYF; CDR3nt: TGTGCCAGCAGTGACTCGATTGCGGGAGCTGGGGAAGAGACCCAGTACTTC
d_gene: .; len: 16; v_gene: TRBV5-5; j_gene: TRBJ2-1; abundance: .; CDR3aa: CASSLIGLTSYNEQFF; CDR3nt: TGTGCCAGCAGCTTGATAGGACTGACCTCCTACAATGAGCAGTTCTTC
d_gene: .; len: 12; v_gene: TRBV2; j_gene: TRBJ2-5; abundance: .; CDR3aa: CASSDRVSVQYF; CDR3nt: TGTGCCAGCAGTGACAGGGTGTCGGTCCAGTACTTC
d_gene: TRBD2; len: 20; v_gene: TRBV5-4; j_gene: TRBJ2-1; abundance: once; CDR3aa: CASSPRTLGTGTRVRHEQFF; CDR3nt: TGTGCCAGCAGCCCACGGACATTGGGGACCGGGACTAGGGTCCGCCATGAGCAGTTCTTC
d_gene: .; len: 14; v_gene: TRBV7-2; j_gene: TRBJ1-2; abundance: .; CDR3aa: CASSLDRSPYGYTF; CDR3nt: TGTGCCAGCAGCTTAGACAGGTCTCCTTATGGCTACACCTTC
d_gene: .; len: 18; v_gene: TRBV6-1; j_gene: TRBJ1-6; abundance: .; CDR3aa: CASSDYGTRGTYNSPLHF; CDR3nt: TGTGCCAGCAGTGACTACGGGACACGGGGAACCTATAATTCACCCCTCCACTTT
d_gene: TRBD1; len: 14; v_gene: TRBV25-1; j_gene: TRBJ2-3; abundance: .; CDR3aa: CASSGQGHTDTQYF; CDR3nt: TGTGCCAGCAGCGGACAGGGTCACACAGATACGCAGTATTTT
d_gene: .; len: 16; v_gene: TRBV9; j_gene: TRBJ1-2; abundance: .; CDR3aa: CASSVSTRGLIGGYTF; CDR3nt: TGTGCCAGCAGCGTCTCTACCCGCGGTCTGATTGGTGGCTACACCTTC
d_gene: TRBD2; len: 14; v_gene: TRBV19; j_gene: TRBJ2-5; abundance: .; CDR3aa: CASSMSGGEETQYF; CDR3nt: TGTGCCAGTAGTATGTCGGGGGGAGAAGAGACCCAGTACTTC
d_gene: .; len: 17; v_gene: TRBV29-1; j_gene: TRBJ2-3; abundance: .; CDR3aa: CSVLPPSAGRGTDTQYF; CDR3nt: TGCAGCGTCCTCCCCCCGTCGGCAGGTCGAGGCACAGATACGCAGTATTTT
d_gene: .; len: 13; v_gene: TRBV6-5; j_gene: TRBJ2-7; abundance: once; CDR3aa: CASSEAEPHEQYF; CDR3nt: TGTGCCAGCAGTGAAGCGGAACCCCACGAGCAGTACTTC
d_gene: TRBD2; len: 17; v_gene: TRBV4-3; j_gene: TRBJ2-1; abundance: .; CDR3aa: CASSQDGPAGGCNEQFF; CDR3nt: TGCGCCAGCAGCCAAGATGGGCCAGCGGGGGGATGCAATGAGCAGTTCTTC
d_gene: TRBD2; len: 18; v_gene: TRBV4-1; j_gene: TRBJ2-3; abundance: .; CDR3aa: CASSQEGWTSGSTDTQYF; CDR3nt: TGCGCCAGCAGCCAAGAGGGCTGGACTAGCGGTTCCACAGATACGCAGTATTTT
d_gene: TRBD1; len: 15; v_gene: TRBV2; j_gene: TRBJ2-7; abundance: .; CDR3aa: CASSEGSGQGYEQYF; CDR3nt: TGTGCCAGCAGTGAAGGCTCTGGACAGGGTTACGAGCAGTACTTC
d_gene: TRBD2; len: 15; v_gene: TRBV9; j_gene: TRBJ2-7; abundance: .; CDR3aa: CASGAGTSGIYEQYF; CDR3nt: TGTGCCAGCGGGGCGGGGACTAGCGGGATCTACGAGCAGTACTTC
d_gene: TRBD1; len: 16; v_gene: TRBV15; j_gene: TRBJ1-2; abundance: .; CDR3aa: CATSSPGTGDGGGYTF; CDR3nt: TGTGCCACCAGCAGTCCCGGGACAGGGGACGGGGGCGGCTACACCTTC
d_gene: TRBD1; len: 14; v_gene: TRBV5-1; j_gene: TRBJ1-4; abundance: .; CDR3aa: CASEKDRQNEKLFF; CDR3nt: TGCGCCAGCGAAAAGGACAGGCAGAATGAAAAACTGTTTTTT
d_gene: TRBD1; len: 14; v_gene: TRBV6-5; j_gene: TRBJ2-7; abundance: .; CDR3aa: CASRYRQGAYEQYF; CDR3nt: TGTGCCAGCAGATACAGACAGGGGGCCTACGAGCAGTACTTC
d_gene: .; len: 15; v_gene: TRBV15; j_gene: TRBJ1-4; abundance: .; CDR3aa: CATSRDQGGNEKLFF; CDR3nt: TGTGCCACCAGCAGAGATCAAGGGGGTAATGAAAAACTGTTTTTT
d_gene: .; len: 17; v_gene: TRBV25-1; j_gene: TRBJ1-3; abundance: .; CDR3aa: CASSESFRWGAGNTIYF; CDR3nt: TGTGCCAGCAGTGAATCCTTCCGTTGGGGCGCCGGAAACACCATATATTTT
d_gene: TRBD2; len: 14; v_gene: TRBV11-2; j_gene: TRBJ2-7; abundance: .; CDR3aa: CASSSRRGDYEQYF; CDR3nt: TGTGCCAGCAGCTCCCGGCGGGGGGACTACGAGCAGTACTTC
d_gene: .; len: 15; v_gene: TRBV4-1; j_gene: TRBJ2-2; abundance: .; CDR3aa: CASSQAGGLDGELFF; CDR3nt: TGCGCCAGCAGCCAAGCTGGAGGGCTCGACGGGGAGCTGTTTTTT
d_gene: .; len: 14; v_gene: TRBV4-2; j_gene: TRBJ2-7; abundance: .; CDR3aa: CASSQDGRSYEQYF; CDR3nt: TGTGCCAGCAGCCAAGATGGGCGCTCCTACGAGCAGTACTTC
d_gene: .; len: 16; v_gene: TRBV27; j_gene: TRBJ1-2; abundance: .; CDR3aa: CASSLGTKTLSYGYTF; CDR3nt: TGTGCCAGCAGTTTAGGGACAAAAACGCTTTCTTATGGCTACACCTTC
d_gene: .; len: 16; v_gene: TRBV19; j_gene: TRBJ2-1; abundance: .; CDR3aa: CASSTERTVPYNEQFF; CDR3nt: TGTGCCAGTAGCACAGAAAGGACAGTCCCATACAATGAGCAGTTCTTC
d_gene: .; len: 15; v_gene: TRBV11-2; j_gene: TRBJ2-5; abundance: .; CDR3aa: CASSLGGGQGETQYF; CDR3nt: TGTGCCAGCAGCTTAGGGGGGGGGCAGGGGGAGACCCAGTACTTC